This T cell receptor beta chain is from a study of OX40 agonist ivuxolimab in advanced cancers. Notes on the study in general: Also showing low normalized T-cell clonal expansion were some of the nonresponders.

About this clone: The antigen remains unidentified.

Sequencing was performed with immunoSEQ multiplex PCR; in TCRdb, only in-frame clones are kept and a portion is missing. Here the sample spans about 87,000 clones, 87% being singletons. CDR3 length: 14 residues. Germline CDR1 and CDR2: SGHRS and YFSETQ. With 0 bases removed from V and 5 bases from J, the gap between germline ends came to 11 bases. Material: CD4+ or CD8+ T cells sorted from blood, obtained in a trial of the OX40 agonist ivuxolimab. The chain is built from TRBV5-1 and TRBJ2-5; D is perhaps TRBD2 (5 bases). The TCR sequence derives from an adult with an advanced solid tumor such as melanoma, head and neck, liver or kidney cancer. The CDR3 DNA is TGCGCCAGCAGCTTGGGCGGGCCGTTTGAGACCCAGTACTTC. It translates to CASSLGGPFETQYF.